This is a list of T cell receptor beta chains from one sample in a study of shared clonotypes between healthy human individuals. Repertoires were generated with immunoSEQ multiplex PCR, while TCRdb's copy carries only in-frame clones and drops some. Of about 2 million clones detected, around 96% appear once; the ten largest clones hold about 1.1%. The sample taken for sequencing was naive CD8+ T cells sorted from blood. The receptors stem from a man between 18 and 29 years old in good health. Each CDR3 is given without its conserved first and last residue. Each record gives: D gene, J gene, V gene, CDR3 protein. The D gene is left open where the match is weak.

d_gene: TRBD1
j_gene: TRBJ1-4
v_gene: TRBV10-3
CDR3aa: ATGPGQGDEKLF

d_gene: TRBD1
j_gene: TRBJ1-1
v_gene: TRBV6-6
CDR3aa: AISTGQGAHGTEAF

d_gene: TRBD1
j_gene: TRBJ2-5
v_gene: TRBV28
CDR3aa: ASSPGTGTGETQY

d_gene: .
j_gene: TRBJ1-5
v_gene: TRBV5-7
CDR3aa: ASRPAGGKRDQPQH

d_gene: .
j_gene: TRBJ2-2
v_gene: TRBV30
CDR3aa: AWSGGGVTGELF

d_gene: TRBD1
j_gene: TRBJ2-7
v_gene: TRBV6-6
CDR3aa: ASSIDRVSEQY

d_gene: TRBD1
j_gene: TRBJ1-3
v_gene: TRBV4-1
CDR3aa: ASSQVRQGTGNTIY

d_gene: .
j_gene: TRBJ2-7
v_gene: TRBV27
CDR3aa: ASSTGVLAGEQY

d_gene: .
j_gene: TRBJ1-1
v_gene: TRBV6-5
CDR3aa: ASSYSPVMNTEAF

d_gene: .
j_gene: TRBJ2-7
v_gene: TRBV4-1
CDR3aa: ASSQVRGRGDEQY

d_gene: TRBD2
j_gene: TRBJ2-1
v_gene: TRBV11-2
CDR3aa: ASSSFTSGMRSSYNEQF

d_gene: .
j_gene: TRBJ1-2
v_gene: TRBV30
CDR3aa: AWKNREGYGYT

d_gene: .
j_gene: TRBJ2-5
v_gene: TRBV7-9
CDR3aa: ASSLWTETQY

d_gene: .
j_gene: TRBJ2-3
v_gene: TRBV11-3
CDR3aa: ASSHAGGTDTQY

d_gene: .
j_gene: TRBJ2-1
v_gene: TRBV20-1
CDR3aa: SGAADNEQF

d_gene: .
j_gene: TRBJ1-3
v_gene: TRBV27
CDR3aa: ASRKGNTIY

d_gene: .
j_gene: TRBJ2-1
v_gene: TRBV9
CDR3aa: ASSVAGLGEQF

d_gene: TRBD1
j_gene: TRBJ1-1
v_gene: TRBV28
CDR3aa: ATLGGFTGGRLDTEAF

d_gene: .
j_gene: TRBJ2-7
v_gene: TRBV5-4
CDR3aa: ASSFEQGAYEQY

d_gene: TRBD1
j_gene: TRBJ1-1
v_gene: TRBV4-1
CDR3aa: ASSLQGTPGTEAF

d_gene: .
j_gene: TRBJ2-2
v_gene: TRBV6-6
CDR3aa: ASSYDTGELF

d_gene: .
j_gene: TRBJ1-5
v_gene: TRBV28
CDR3aa: ASSSNTAGDQPQH

d_gene: TRBD2
j_gene: TRBJ2-7
v_gene: TRBV4-3
CDR3aa: ASSQDRGGSSAEQY

d_gene: TRBD2
j_gene: TRBJ2-1
v_gene: TRBV5-6
CDR3aa: ASRLGLAGDYNEQF

d_gene: .
j_gene: TRBJ2-5
v_gene: TRBV5-6
CDR3aa: ASSDEGEIPETQY

d_gene: .
j_gene: TRBJ2-1
v_gene: TRBV27
CDR3aa: ASSPILATYNEQF

d_gene: .
j_gene: TRBJ2-7
v_gene: TRBV27
CDR3aa: ASSPNDSYEQY

d_gene: TRBD2
j_gene: TRBJ2-7
v_gene: TRBV9
CDR3aa: ASSPGGSGYEQY

d_gene: .
j_gene: TRBJ1-5
v_gene: TRBV4-1
CDR3aa: ASSFWDGDNQPQH

d_gene: TRBD2
j_gene: TRBJ2-1
v_gene: TRBV7-9
CDR3aa: ASSLPAWASGDNEQF

d_gene: .
j_gene: TRBJ2-3
v_gene: TRBV19
CDR3aa: ASKLGDTQY

d_gene: TRBD2
j_gene: TRBJ2-1
v_gene: TRBV5-1
CDR3aa: ASSLGASGTSGNEQF

d_gene: .
j_gene: TRBJ1-1
v_gene: TRBV5-4
CDR3aa: ASSSPNGYTEAF

d_gene: .
j_gene: TRBJ2-1
v_gene: TRBV5-6
CDR3aa: ASSLEMAPGDEQF

d_gene: TRBD1
j_gene: TRBJ1-6
v_gene: TRBV9
CDR3aa: ASSFGQGNSPLH

d_gene: TRBD2
j_gene: TRBJ2-3
v_gene: TRBV30
CDR3aa: AWTRTSESTDTQY

d_gene: TRBD1
j_gene: TRBJ2-1
v_gene: TRBV5-6
CDR3aa: ASSSQGARSQF

d_gene: .
j_gene: TRBJ2-7
v_gene: TRBV27
CDR3aa: ASSLTLAGYEQY

d_gene: TRBD1
j_gene: TRBJ2-7
v_gene: TRBV2
CDR3aa: ASSYDRASYEQY